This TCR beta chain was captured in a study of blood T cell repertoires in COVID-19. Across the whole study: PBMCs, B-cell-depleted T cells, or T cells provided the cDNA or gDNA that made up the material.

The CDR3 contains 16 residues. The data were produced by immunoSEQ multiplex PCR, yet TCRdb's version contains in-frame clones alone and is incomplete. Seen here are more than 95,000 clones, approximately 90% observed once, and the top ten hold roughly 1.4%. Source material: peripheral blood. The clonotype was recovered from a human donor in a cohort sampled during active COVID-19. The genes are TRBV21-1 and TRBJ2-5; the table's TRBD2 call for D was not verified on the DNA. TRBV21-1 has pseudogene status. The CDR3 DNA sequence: TGTGCCAGCAGCAACAGACTAGCGGGAGCCCCAGAGACCCAGTACTTC. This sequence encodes CASSNRLAGAPETQYF.